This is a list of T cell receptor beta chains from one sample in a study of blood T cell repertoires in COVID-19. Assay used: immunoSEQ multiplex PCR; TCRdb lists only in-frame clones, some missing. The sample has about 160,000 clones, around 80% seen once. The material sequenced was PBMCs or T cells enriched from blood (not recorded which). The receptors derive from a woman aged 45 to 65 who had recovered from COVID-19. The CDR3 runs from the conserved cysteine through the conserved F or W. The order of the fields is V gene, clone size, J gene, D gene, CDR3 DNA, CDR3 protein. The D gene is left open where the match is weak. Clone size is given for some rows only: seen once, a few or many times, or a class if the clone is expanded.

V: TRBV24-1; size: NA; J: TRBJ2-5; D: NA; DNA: TGTGCCACCAGTGATTTGGACAGGGGAGGGCAAGAGACCCAGTACTTC; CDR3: CATSDLDRGGQETQYF
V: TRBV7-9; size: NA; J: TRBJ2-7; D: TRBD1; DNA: TGTGCCAGCAGCGCCCACAGGGGAGTCCTGAACGAGCAGTACTTC; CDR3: CASSAHRGVLNEQYF
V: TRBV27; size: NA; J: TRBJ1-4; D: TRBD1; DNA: TGTGCCAGCAGTTGGGACAGGATTAATGAAAAACTGTTTTTT; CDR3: CASSWDRINEKLFF
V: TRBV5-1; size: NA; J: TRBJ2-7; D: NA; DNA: TGCGCCAGCAACCCCGGCAGGGCGGACGAGCAGTACTTC; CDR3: CASNPGRADEQYF
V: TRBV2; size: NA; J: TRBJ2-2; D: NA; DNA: TGTGCCAGCAGTGAAGAAAGGGGCGCGTGGTCTGGGGAGCTGTTTTTT; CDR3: CASSEERGAWSGELFF
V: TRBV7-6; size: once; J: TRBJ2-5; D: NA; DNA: TGTGCCAGCAGCTTAGTCCAGATTGAGACCCAGTACTTC; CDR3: CASSLVQIETQYF
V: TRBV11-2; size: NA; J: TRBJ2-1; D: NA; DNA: TGTGCCAGCAGCGCCCTTAGGGGTAGCTCCTACAATGAGCAGTTCTTC; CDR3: CASSALRGSSYNEQFF
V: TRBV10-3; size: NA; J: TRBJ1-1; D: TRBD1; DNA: TGTGCCATCAGTGAGCACTATACAGGGGACACTGAAGCTTTCTTT; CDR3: CAISEHYTGDTEAFF
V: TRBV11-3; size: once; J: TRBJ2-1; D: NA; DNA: TGTGCCAGCAGCTTATTGGCGGTACTGGGCTCCTACAATGAGCAGTTCTTC; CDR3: CASSLLAVLGSYNEQFF
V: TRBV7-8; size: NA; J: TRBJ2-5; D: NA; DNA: TGTGCCAGCAGCTTAGGCAGACAGCTATTCCAAGAGACCCAGTACTTC; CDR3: CASSLGRQLFQETQYF
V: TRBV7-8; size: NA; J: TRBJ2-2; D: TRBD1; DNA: TGTGCCAGCAGCGTTGACAGGGTTTCCACCGGGGAGCTGTTTTTT; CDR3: CASSVDRVSTGELFF
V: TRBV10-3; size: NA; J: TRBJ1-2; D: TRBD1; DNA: TGTGCCATCAGAGGACAGGGGGCGGGAGATGGCTACACCTTC; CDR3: CAIRGQGAGDGYTF
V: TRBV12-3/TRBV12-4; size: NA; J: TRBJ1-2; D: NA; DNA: TGTGCCAGCAGTTTAGGACAGGTCTATGGCTACACCTTC; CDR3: CASSLGQVYGYTF
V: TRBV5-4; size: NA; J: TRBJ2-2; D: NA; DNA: TGTGCCAGCAGCTCCCGGGTCGGTCCCACCGGGGAGCTGTTTTTT; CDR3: CASSSRVGPTGELFF
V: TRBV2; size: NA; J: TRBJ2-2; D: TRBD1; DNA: TGTGCCAGCAGAGGCCGACAGGGGAACACCGGGGAGCTGTTTTTT; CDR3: CASRGRQGNTGELFF
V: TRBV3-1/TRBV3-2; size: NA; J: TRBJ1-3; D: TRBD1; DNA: TGTGCCAGCAGTTACGGACAGGCGGGATCTGGAAACACCATATATTTT; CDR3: CASSYGQAGSGNTIYF
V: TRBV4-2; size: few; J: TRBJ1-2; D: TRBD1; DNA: TGTGCCAGCAGCCAACTGCTGACCGGGACAGGAATTCCTCACACCTTC; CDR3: CASSQLLTGTGIPHTF
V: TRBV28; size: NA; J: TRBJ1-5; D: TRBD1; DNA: TGTGCCAGCACCCGACAGGGAAGGGGTCAGCCCCAGCATTTT; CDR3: CASTRQGRGQPQHF
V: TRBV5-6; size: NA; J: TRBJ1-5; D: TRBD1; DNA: TGTGCCAGCAGCTCAAAACTGCACAGGGGCCGCAATCAGCCCCAGCATTTT; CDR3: CASSSKLHRGRNQPQHF
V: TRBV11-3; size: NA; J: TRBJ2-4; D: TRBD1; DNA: TGTGCCAGCGGCGACGGGGGACAGGAGTACTTC; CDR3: CASGDGGQEYF
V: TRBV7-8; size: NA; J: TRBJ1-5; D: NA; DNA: TGTGCCAGCAGCTTAGGTGGAGGTTATCAGCCCCAGCATTTT; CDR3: CASSLGGGYQPQHF
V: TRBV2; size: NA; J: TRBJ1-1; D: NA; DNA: TGTGCCAGCAGTGAAAGGGGAACTGAAGCTTTCTTT; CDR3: CASSERGTEAFF
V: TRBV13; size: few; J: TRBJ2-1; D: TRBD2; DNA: TGTGCCAGCAGCCGGGAGGAGGGCAATGAGCAGTTCTTC; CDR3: CASSREEGNEQFF
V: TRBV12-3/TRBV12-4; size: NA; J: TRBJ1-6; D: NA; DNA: TGTGCCAGCAGTCCCCGACTGAATTCACCCCTCCACTTT; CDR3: CASSPRLNSPLHF
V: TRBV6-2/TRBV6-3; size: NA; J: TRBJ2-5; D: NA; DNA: TGTGCCAGCAGTTACCCCCCTGAGACCCAGTACTTC; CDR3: CASSYPPETQYF
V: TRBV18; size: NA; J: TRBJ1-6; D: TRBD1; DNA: TGTGCCAGCTCTCCACAGGGGGGGGATTCACCCCTCCACTTT; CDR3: CASSPQGGDSPLHF
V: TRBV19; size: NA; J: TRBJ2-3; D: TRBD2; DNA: TGTGCCAGTGAAGCGGGAGGGCTGGGAGATACGCAGTATTTT; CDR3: CASEAGGLGDTQYF
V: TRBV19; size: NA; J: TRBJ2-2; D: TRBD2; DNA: TGTGCCAGTAGTATGTGGTTAGCGGGCCACACCGGGGAGCTGTTTTTT; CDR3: CASSMWLAGHTGELFF
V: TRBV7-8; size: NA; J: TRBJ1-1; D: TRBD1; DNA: TGTGCCAGCAGCCTCCCAGGGGGTGAAGGAAACACTGAAGCTTTCTTT; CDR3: CASSLPGGEGNTEAFF
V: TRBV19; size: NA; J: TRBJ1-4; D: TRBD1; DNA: TGTGCCAGTAGTATAGGCCCGGGACAGTGGACTAATGAAAAACTGTTTTTT; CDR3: CASSIGPGQWTNEKLFF
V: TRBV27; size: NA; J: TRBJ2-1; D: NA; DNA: TGTGCCAGCAGTTTATCCCCGGAGTACCTGGGGCGTCGGATAAATGAGCAGTTCTTC; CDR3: CASSLSPEYLGRRINEQFF
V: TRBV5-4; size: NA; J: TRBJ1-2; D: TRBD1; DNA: TGTGCCAGCAGCTTGCCGGGACAGCGATATGGCTACACCTTC; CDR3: CASSLPGQRYGYTF
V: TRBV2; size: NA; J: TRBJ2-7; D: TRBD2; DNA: TGTGCCAGCAGTAACGGACTAGCGGGGTTATCCTTC; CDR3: CASSNGLAGLSF
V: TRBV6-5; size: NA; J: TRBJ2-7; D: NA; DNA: TGTGCCAGCAGTTACCAGGGTCCCCCCTACGAGCAGTACTTC; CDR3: CASSYQGPPYEQYF
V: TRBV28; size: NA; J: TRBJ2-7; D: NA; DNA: TGTGCCAGCGAGAGGCAGTCCCCCTACGAGCAGTACTTC; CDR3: CASERQSPYEQYF
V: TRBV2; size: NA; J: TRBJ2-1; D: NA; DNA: TGTGCCAGCACCGGGATAGGGTCCTACAATGAGCAGTTCTTC; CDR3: CASTGIGSYNEQFF
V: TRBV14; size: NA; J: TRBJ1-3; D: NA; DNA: TGTGCCAGCAGCCAAGTCCAATACACCATATATTTT; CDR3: CASSQVQYTIYF
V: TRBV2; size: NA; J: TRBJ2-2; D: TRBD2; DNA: TGTGCCAGCAGGACTAGCGGGAGCTCGAACACCGGGGAGCTGTTTTTT; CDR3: CASRTSGSSNTGELFF
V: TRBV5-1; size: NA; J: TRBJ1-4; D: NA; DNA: TGCGCCAGCAGCCGACTAGGGGCAACTAATGAAAAACTGTTTTTT; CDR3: CASSRLGATNEKLFF
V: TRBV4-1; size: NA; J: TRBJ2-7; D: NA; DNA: TGCGCCAGCAGCCCCCACAGGGGGGGACCCTCCTCCTACGAGCAGTACTTC; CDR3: CASSPHRGGPSSYEQYF
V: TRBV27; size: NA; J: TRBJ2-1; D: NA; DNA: TGTGCCAGCAGTCCCGAGCTCGGCTCCTACAATGAGCAGTTCTTC; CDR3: CASSPELGSYNEQFF
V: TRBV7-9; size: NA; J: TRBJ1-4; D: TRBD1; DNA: TGTGCCAGCAGTCGGGACAGGGGAAATGAAAAACTGTTTTTT; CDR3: CASSRDRGNEKLFF